Below, 32 T cell receptor beta chains from the same sample are listed, as sequenced in a study of post-analysis software for immune sequencing data. Study observations and caveats: Elevated frequency relative to controls characterized several TRBV segments in patients, TRBV5-6, TRBV5-1 and TRBV20-1 among them.

Unique molecular identifiers tagged the TCR beta cDNA libraries. One entry per CDR3 protein, called by TCRdb with MiXCR from the PCR reads. The sample includes hundreds of thousands of distinct CDR3 sequences, less than 35% of them seen just once. Their specific antigens are unknown. The sample consisted of blood. These receptors were collected from a girl aged 5-17 years with multiple sclerosis.

This rearrangement joins TRBV7-2 to TRBJ2-1, with 8 bases that match TRBD2. Germline CDR1 reads SGHTA; CDR2 reads FQGNSA. CDR3 length: 16 amino acids. With 2 bases clipped from V and 7 bases from J, the junction kept 10 bases outside the gene matches. The CDR3 DNA follows: TGTGCCAGCAGCTTACGGGGGGGGGAGGGGTGGAATGAGCAGTTCTTC. It translates to CASSLRGGEGWNEQFF.

This clonotype was seen only once. The chain carries TRBV29-1 and TRBJ1-1, with 12 bases lining up with TRBD1. V lost 6 bases and J lost 2; bases outside the gene matches: 7. The CDR3 is made up of 15 amino acids. CDR1 and CDR2 from the germline V gene are SQVTM and ANQGSEA. The CDR3 sequence is CSVRDRGRGNTEAFF. The CDR3 nucleotides read TGCAGCGTCAGGGACAGGGGGCGAGGAAACACTGAAGCTTTCTTT. Full variable domain (remainder filled in from reference TRBV29-1 and TRBJ1-1): SAVISQKPSRDICQRGTSLTIQCQVDSQVTMMFWYRQQPGQSLTLIATANQGSEATYESGFVIDKFPISRPNLTFSTLTVSNMSPEDSSIYLCSVRDRGRGNTEAFFGQGTRLTVV.

This clonotype came up a few times. The genes are TRBV7-8 and TRBJ2-3; maybe TRBD1 (5 bases). Trimming shortened V by 5 bases and J by 6 bases, and 21 bases separated the two germline ends. Germline values: CDR1 SGHVS, CDR2 FQNEAQ. CDR3 length: 16 amino acids. Written as DNA, the CDR3 is TGTGCCAGCAGCCGTCTGGGGCCACAAGATGGGGATACGCAGTATTTT. Translating it yields CASSRLGPQDGDTQYF.

The rearrangement links TRBV7-2 to TRBJ2-7; 16 bases are a match to TRBD2. CDR3 length: 17 amino acids. With 8 bases clipped from V and 6 bases from J, the junction kept 13 bases outside the gene matches. Per the germline V gene, CDR1 is SGHTA and CDR2 is FQGNSA. CDR3 DNA: TGTGCCAGCTCCACCCTGGGACTAGCGGGAGGGCAAGGCGAGCAGTACTTC. It specifies CASSTLGLAGGQGEQYF. The whole variable domain, remainder taken from reference TRBV7-2 and TRBJ2-7, is GAGVSQSPSNKVTEKGKDVELRCDPISGHTALYWYRQSLGQGLEFLIYFQGNSAPDKSGLPSDRFSAERTGGSVSTLTIQRTQQEDSAVYLCASSTLGLAGGQGEQYFGPGTRLTVT.

The chain carries TRBV5-1 and TRBJ2-3, with a weak D call TRBD2 (5 bases). The CDR3 loop spans 15 amino acids. Germline CDR1 SGHRS, CDR2 YFSETQ. V lost 8 bases to trimming and J lost 0 bases, with 16 bases between them. The DNA of the CDR3 is TGCGCCAGTGCTCTGGACTCAACTAGCACAGATACGCAGTATTTT. This gives the protein CASALDSTSTDTQYF.

The gene calls are TRBV28 and TRBJ1-6; 7 bases agree with TRBD1. Germline V gene sequence: CDR1 MDHEN, CDR2 SYDVKM. The CDR3 totals 14 residues. With V trimmed by 8 bases and J by 14 bases, 15 bases remained unmatched. The CDR3 nucleotides read TGTGCCAGCGAAGAGGGGACAGCTCCCTTCACCCTCCACTTT. It is translated as CASEEGTAPFTLHF.

The chain has TRBV20-1 and TRBJ1-4, with unresolved D. Trimming pared 3 bases from V and 8 bases from J, leaving 10 bases between. This CDR3 region has 12 residues. Germline V CDR1 and CDR2: DFQATT, SNEGSKA (reference sequence). The CDR3 DNA reads as TGCAGTGCTAGTGGGGTGGCCGAAAAACTGTTTTTT. Protein sequence: CSASGVAEKLFF.

The chain is built from TRBV29-1 and TRBJ2-7; D perhaps matches TRBD1 (5 bases). Deletions cut 0 bases from V and 3 bases from J, with 18 bases between. Germline-derived CDR1 and CDR2 are SQVTM and ANQGSEA. The CDR3 is 16 residues long. CDR3 coding DNA: TGCAGCGTTGAAGATAGGGGTCAGGACGGACACTACGAGCAGTACTTC. Translating gives CSVEDRGQDGHYEQYF.

This clonotype has more than one count but fewer than ten. The rearrangement joins TRBV28 to TRBJ1-2, with D tentatively TRBD1 (5 bases). The CDR3 has 13 residues. CDR1 MDHEN and CDR2 SYDVKM come from the germline V gene. The germline V and J ends were trimmed by 3 bases and 7 bases, with 12 bases remaining between them. The CDR3 coding sequence is TGTGCCAGCAGTTTCCCAGGGCTGGGTGGCTACACCTTC. Encoded protein: CASSFPGLGGYTF.

The gene calls are TRBV5-1 and TRBJ2-1, with D perhaps matching TRBD1 or TRBD2 (5 bases each). Germline CDR1 SGHRS, CDR2 YFSETQ. The V gene lost 3 bases and the J gene lost 5 bases, with 12 bases spanning the gap. The length of the CDR3 is 14 residues. The CDR3, as DNA: TGCGCCAGCAGCTGGGGACCCGCCGACAATGAGCAGTTCTTC. Translation gives CASSWGPADNEQFF.

The genes are TRBV29-1 and TRBJ1-2; 8 positions match TRBD1. Germline CDR1 and CDR2: SQVTM and ANQGSEA. This CDR3 contains 13 residues. The V and J ends lost 8 bases and 6 bases, in that order; junction bases with no gene match: 11. The CDR3 loop is CSLTHQGADGYTF. The CDR3 nucleotides read TGCAGCTTAACTCATCAGGGGGCCGATGGCTACACCTTC.

This clonotype was counted between two and nine times. This sequence joins TRBV6-5 and TRBJ2-3, with D perhaps TRBD1 or TRBD2 (5 bases each). Germline V gene sequence: CDR1 MNHEY, CDR2 SVGAGI. V gave up 6 bases and J gave up 3 bases, with 19 bases separating them. The CDR3 runs to 16 residues. Here the CDR3 reads CASRPGAGWGTDTQYF. DNA for the CDR3: TGTGCCAGCAGACCCGGGGCTGGATGGGGGACAGATACGCAGTATTTT.

This chain joins TRBV7-2 and TRBJ2-7; maybe TRBD1 (5 bases). The CDR3 has 16 residues. V was clipped by 3 bases and J by 0 bases, with 15 bases between them. Per the germline V gene, CDR1 is SGHTA and CDR2 is FQGNSA. The CDR3 DNA reads as TGTGCCAGCAGCTTTGCCCTTTGGGGCAGCTCCTACGAGCAGTACTTC. Protein: CASSFALWGSSYEQYF.

This clonotype was observed many times. The chain is built from TRBV29-1 and TRBJ2-7, with 11 nucleotides matching TRBD1. This CDR3 comprises 16 residues. In germline, CDR1 is SQVTM, CDR2 ANQGSEA. V lost 4 bases to trimming and J lost 4 bases; unmatched junction nucleotides: 12. CDR3 nucleotides: TGCAGCGTTGGGGGGCCCGGGGACAGGGGGTCGTACGAGCAGTACTTC. Amino acids: CSVGGPGDRGSYEQYF.

This clonotype was observed many times. The genes are TRBV20-1 and TRBJ2-7; D remains unclear. Germline V gene lookup returns CDR1 DFQATT and CDR2 SNEGSKA (reference sequence). The CDR3 length is 10 residues. The V and J ends lost 3 bases and 5 bases respectively, with 5 bases between them. Written as DNA, the CDR3 is TGCAGTGCTAGTCATCACGAGCAGTACTTC. Amino acids: CSASHHEQYF.

The chain's CDR3 is CASSFGLEQYF. The CDR3 bases are TGTGCCAGCAGTTTTGGTCTCGAGCAGTACTTC. The J gene is TRBJ2-7, the V gene TRBV6-5; D ambiguous. Trimming left V 4 bases short and J 6 bases short, with 7 bases between. CDR1 is MNHEY, CDR2 SVGAGI, per germline. The CDR3 spans 11 residues.

The chain is built from TRBV29-1 and TRBJ2-7; D may match TRBD1 or TRBD2 (8 bases each). This CDR3 has 13 amino acids. Germline lookup yields CDR1 SQVTM and CDR2 ANQGSEA. V shed 7 bases and J shed 4 bases, with 17 bases lying between them. The CDR3 loop reads CSARGREVYEQYF. CDR3 coding DNA: TGCAGCGCCAGGGGGCGGGAGGTGTACGAGCAGTACTTC.

This clonotype was detected only a few times. The rearrangement joins TRBV7-9 to TRBJ2-4, with D perhaps matching TRBD2 (6 bases). Germline V gene lookup returns CDR1 SEHNR and CDR2 FQNEAQ (reference sequence). Trimming took 2 bases from V and 0 from J, leaving 11 bases between them. The CDR3 length is 16 residues. In DNA form, the CDR3 reads TGTGCCAGCAGCTTACATTTTAGCGGAGCCAAAAACATTCAGTACTTC. It yields the protein CASSLHFSGAKNIQYF.

This clonotype was seen more than once but under ten times. The chain carries TRBV20-1 and TRBJ2-1; possible D gene TRBD1, 6 bases. The CDR3 has 17 amino acids. Germline V gives CDR1 DFQATT, CDR2 SNEGSKA (reference sequence). The V gene lost 1 base and the J gene lost 0 bases, with 16 bases spanning the gap. The DNA for the CDR3 is TGCAGTGCTAGAGTCCTAATTAGCAGGGGCTCCTACAATGAGCAGTTCTTC. Translation: CSARVLISRGSYNEQFF.

Details on this clonotype: A read error may explain this, as a much larger clone is one base away. The chain combines TRBV7-9 with TRBJ2-7; D ambiguous. Germline V gene sequence: CDR1 SEHNR, CDR2 FQNEAQ (reference sequence). Trimming pared 1 base from V and 10 bases from J, leaving 11 bases between. The CDR3 consists of 12 residues. The CDR3 loop reads CASSLGDEAQYF. CDR3 nucleotides: TGTGCCAGCAGCTTAGGGGATGAGGCCCAGTACTTC.

To note about this clonotype: The germline gene is not matched at one end of the junction; a read error may be the cause. The genes are TRBV10-3 and TRBJ1-5; D ambiguous. This CDR3 spans 14 amino acids. The germline CDR1 and CDR2 sequences are ENHRY and SYGVKD. The CDR3 DNA reads TGTGCCATCAGGGGCCCGACGAGCAATCAGCCCCAGCAGTTT. Translated: CAIRGPTSNQPQQF.

This sequence joins TRBV5-1 and TRBJ1-1, with TRBD1 as a possible D gene (5 bases). Germline V CDR1 and CDR2: SGHRS, YFSETQ. V was shortened by 4 bases and J by 0 bases, with 10 bases between the two germline ends. This CDR3 region has 14 residues. The CDR3 reads CASSPPGLNTEAFF. DNA for the CDR3: TGCGCCAGCAGCCCTCCAGGGCTGAACACTGAAGCTTTCTTT.

Comments on this clonotype: A much larger clone differs by one base, so this may be a read error. The chain has TRBV7-2 and TRBJ2-1; D is undetermined. The V gene's germline CDR1 is SGHTA and CDR2 FQGNSA. The CDR3 totals 12 residues. V was cut by 4 bases and J by 3 bases, with 4 bases left in between. The CDR3 nucleotides are TGTGCCAGCAGCTGGGGCTACAATGAGCAGTTCTTC. Translated, it gives CASSWGYNEQFF.

This clonotype has a handful of counts. The rearrangement joins TRBV24-1 to TRBJ2-1; 8 nucleotides agree with TRBD1. J gave up 2 bases and V 9 bases, and 8 bases lay outside the gene matches. CDR1 and CDR2 (germline): KGHDR, SFDVKD. The CDR3 contains 15 residues. The CDR3, as DNA: TGTGCCACCGGGGTGTCGGGACAGGCCTACAATGAGCAGTTCTTC. Its protein product is CATGVSGQAYNEQFF.

Only a few counts were recorded for this clonotype. The V and J genes are TRBV3-1 and TRBJ1-2; D is perhaps TRBD1 (5 bases). Germline V gene data show CDR1 as LGHDT and CDR2 as YNNKEL (reference sequence). This CDR3 is built from 14 residues. Deletions cut 3 bases from V and 3 bases from J, with 11 bases between. Here the CDR3 DNA reads TGTGCCAGCAGCCAGGGGGAGGGGTACTATGGCTACACCTTC. Protein product: CASSQGEGYYGYTF.

J is TRBJ2-2 and V is TRBV25-1; tentative D call: TRBD2 (5 bases). There are 16 residues in the CDR3. V lost 3 bases and J lost 0, with 11 bases in between. Looked up from germline, CDR1 is MGHDK and CDR2 is SYGVNS. The CDR3 reads CASSEFSGTNTGELFF. The DNA for the CDR3 is TGTGCCAGCAGTGAGTTTTCGGGAACGAACACCGGGGAGCTGTTTTTT.

This clonotype turned up a few times. The chain combines TRBV20-1 with TRBJ2-3, with D uncertain. The germline V and J ends were trimmed by 0 bases and 3 bases, with 10 bases remaining between them. CDR3 length equals 14 residues. Germline V lookup: CDR1 DFQATT, CDR2 SNEGSKA (reference sequence). Here the CDR3 reads CSARDVGWTDTQYF. Here the CDR3 DNA reads TGCAGTGCTAGAGATGTGGGGTGGACAGATACGCAGTATTTT.

This clonotype was seen more than once but under ten times. The rearrangement joins TRBV20-1 to TRBJ2-1; the match to TRBD2 covers 8 bases. The CDR3 sequence is 15 residues long. Germline CDR1 is DFQATT and CDR2 is SNEGSKA (reference sequence). Trimming took 0 bases from V and 8 from J; bases not matched to a gene: 9. The CDR3 DNA sequence: TGCAGTGCTAGAGAGGACGAGCGGGAGAACTATGAGCAGTTCTTC. It yields the protein CSAREDERENYEQFF.

This clonotype turned up a few times. The rearrangement joins TRBV7-2 to TRBJ2-1; 15 nucleotides match TRBD2. Germline trimming cut 5 bases from V and 7 bases from J; bases unmatched to any gene: 6. Germline CDR1 is SGHTA and CDR2 is FQGNSA. This CDR3 spans 16 amino acids. The CDR3 DNA reads TGTGCCAGCAGCCCAACCGGGACTAGCGGGAGGAATGAGCAGTTCTTC. Its translation is CASSPTGTSGRNEQFF.

This clonotype appeared many times. This chain links TRBV5-6 with TRBJ2-7; D gene unclear. The CDR3 runs to 12 residues. Trimming cost V 3 bases and J 0 bases, with 4 bases left between them. Germline CDR1 and CDR2: SGHDT and YYEEEE. The CDR3 sequence is CASSSTSYEQYF. CDR3 in DNA: TGTGCCAGCAGCTCGACCTCCTACGAGCAGTACTTC.

This clonotype came up a few times. The CDR3 nucleotides are TGTGCCAGCAGCCCATCCCTGTCATGGAAAAGCTACGAGCAGTACTTC. It translates to CASSPSLSWKSYEQYF. V usage is TRBV11-2 and J usage is TRBJ2-7; D ambiguous. This CDR3 is built from 16 residues. The V and J ends lost 5 bases and 3 bases respectively, with 20 bases between them. The germline V gene encodes CDR1 SGHAT and CDR2 FQNNGV.

This clonotype has just a few counts. The rearrangement links TRBV7-2 to TRBJ2-5; D tentatively reads TRBD1 or TRBD2 (5 bases each). Trimming took off 5 bases at V and 5 bases at J, with 12 bases between the two ends. Germline V CDR1 and CDR2: SGHTA, FQGNSA. This CDR3 comprises 13 residues. The CDR3 loop is CASSRGLRETQYF. In DNA form, the CDR3 reads TGTGCCAGCAGCCGGGGCCTCAGGGAGACCCAGTACTTC.